Sequencing of this TCR beta chain was carried out in a study of T cell responses to AZD1222 COVID-19 vaccine. General observations from the study: Seropositive status at baseline applied to only 6 or 7 AZD1222 recipients.

Profiled with immunoSEQ multiplex PCR; TCRdb holds only in-frame clones, not every one. The sample consists of about 140,000 clones, 80% to 90% of them appearing once. Concerning this clone itself: What it binds is unknown.

The CDR3 runs to 14 residues. V was trimmed by 8 bases and J by 6 bases, leaving 20 bases between them. The V gene's germline CDR1 is MGHRA and CDR2 YSYEKL. This receptor was identified in an adult in good health. The input for sequencing was peripheral blood, taken on day 0 of AZD1222 vaccination. V usage is TRBV4-1 and J usage is TRBJ2-7; D is ambiguous. The CDR3 DNA follows: TGCGCCAGCCGCAGTGTGGGTGCCCTGGGCGAGCAGTACTTC. Amino acids: CASRSVGALGEQYF.